This T cell receptor beta chain was retrieved from a study of shared clonotypes between healthy human individuals (dated by TCRdb to 2020 to 2022). Regarding the complete study: A few men and two women, aged 18 to 49 years, made up the cohort. Per donor, three plates each were used for CD4 naive and CD4 memory, two for CD8 naive, and one for CD8 memory. Blood TCR repertoires of a handful of healthy adults were deeply sequenced to estimate repertoire size and the extent of clonotype sharing between individuals. Libraries were prepared and TCR repertoires were sequenced by different laboratories using diverse techniques, in order to increase sequencing depth and limit assay-specific biases. Each donor's leukapheresis produced roughly between about 0.8 and 10 billion PBMCs. Beyond this particular receptor, the publication reports: Sampling was restricted to blood, and TCR repertoires in tissue are likely to differ from TCR repertoires in blood. The small number of donors limited the genetic and exposure-history diversity represented. Based on pairwise subsampling, the degree of clonotype sharing among donors was expected to be affected by sequencing depth. Compared with non-shared clonotypes, the clonotypes found in all four sorted-subset donors had higher generation probabilities. Naive subsets generally had larger estimated clonotype richness than memory subsets. Incomplete sequencing was indicated by rarefaction of sorted-subset datasets, despite the large sequencing depth. When a few donors were compared, the shared fraction of clonotypes was roughly 4.8% for naive CD4, approximately 3.5% for naive CD8, 2% to 2.5% for memory CD4, and 0.4% for memory CD8.

On this clone itself: No antigen is known for it. No much larger clone is present one base from it, and per-base qualities are unavailable.

Using the deep immunoSEQ assay, multiplex PCR amplified TCR CDR3 regions from genomic DNA. Extracted genomic DNA from each cell subset was spread evenly across all wells of several immunoSEQ 96-well plates, with each plate serving as a replicate. For sorted subsets, each replicate PCR was loaded with roughly 190 ng genomic DNA, equivalent to 25,000 to 30,000 T cell genomes. The purified libraries were quantified using a Qubit 3.0 fluorometer, sized with a Bioanalyzer 2100, and then quantified again using the KAPA Library Quantification kit. A separate single-read 150-cycle Illumina NextSeq 550 flow cell was used to sequence each immunoSEQ 96-well plate. Regarding the original processing steps: The immunoSEQ output contained only junctional sequences without quality scores, so filtering could not match that applied to full-length reads. Sequences were annotated with PyIR, a Python wrapper for IgBLAST v1.9, using IMGT germline references to assign V/J genes and CDR3. Reads with weak V/J assignments (E-value above 1e-6), missing CDR3, stop codons, out-of-frame junctions, or ambiguous translated residues were removed. V3J clonotypes were defined as sequences sharing an identical inferred V gene, J gene, and CDR3 amino acid sequence. Percentage overlap between repertoires was computed as shared unique clonotypes divided by the size of the smaller repertoire. Repertoire richness was assessed with RTK rarefaction, the Chao1 estimator, and Recon v2.1 estimates of unobserved clonotypes. OLGA was used to compute generation probabilities for all TCRbeta clonotypes that the gDNA method yielded from several donors. Here the immuneACCESS table is served through TCRdb, limited to in-frame sequences with V and J called. Missing clones are a known gap in these copies; in checked studies unresolved V genes cover under half, and the rest lacks a known reason. The V and J calls and clone size are taken from that table; D and trimming were inferred from the DNA. Counted in this sample were around 2,000,000 clones; less than 95% of them appeared once. Of the sample, around 1% falls within the top ten clones.

CD8 naive samples were obtained by positive selection for CCR7 among CD45RO-negative cells, yielding a CD45RA+CCR7+ population from which TemRA cells were excluded. Donors were healthy HIV-negative adults with no recently reported acute infections or vaccinations. All donors were Caucasian adults living in Nashville, Tennessee, USA. Blood was collected by leukapheresis, and PBMCs were isolated by Ficoll-Histopaque density gradient centrifugation and then cryopreserved in liquid nitrogen vapor phase. Analytical flow cytometry was used to check the purity and quantity of each magnetically sorted T cell population. Genomic DNA was isolated from each sorted fraction and quantified by UV absorbance on a Nanodrop 2000c. CDR1 is given as GTSNPN and CDR2 as SVGIG, both from the germline V gene (reference sequence). Spanning cysteine to phenylalanine, the CDR3 consists of 14 amino acids. The read is trimmed to its CDR3 DNA, 42 bases read in frame from base 1. After removal of 4 bases from V and 2 bases from J, the junction retains 6 bases not matched to a gene.

The receptor's source is a man aged 18 to 35 in good health. The sample taken for sequencing was naive CD8+ T cells sorted from blood. Explained via the paper, the cell subset or site label denotes: CD45RA+CCR7+. Recombination joined TRBV30 with TRBJ2-3; 7 of the junction bases match TRBD2. Read as DNA, the sequence is TGTGCCTGGATCACTGCGGGAGACACAGATACGCAGTATTTT. Its protein is CAWITAGDTDTQYF. Full variable domain (CDR3 extended with the reference TRBV30 and TRBJ2-3 proteins): SQTIHQWPATLVQPVGSPLSLECTVEGTSNPNLYWYRQAAGRGLQLLFYSVGIGQISSEVPQNLSASRPQDRQFILSSKKLLLSDSGFYLCAWITAGDTDTQYFGPGTRLTVL.